The 25 T cell receptor beta chains presented below share a single source sample, sequenced in a study of cytomegalovirus exposure and HLA in healthy donors. Repertoires were generated with immunoSEQ multiplex PCR, while TCRdb's copy carries only in-frame clones and drops some. The table lists tens of thousands of clones, roughly 94% of them singletons. Source material: PBMCs. The origin of the receptors is a man younger than 30 in good health and CMV-seropositive.

The chain combines TRBV10-3 with TRBJ1-1; the D gene is possibly TRBD1 (5 bases). V lost 3 bases and J lost 3, with 11 bases in between. Looked up from germline, CDR1 is ENHRY and CDR2 is SYGVKD. The CDR3 sequence is 14 residues long. The CDR3 spells CAISDPTGDTEAFF. In DNA form, the CDR3 reads TGTGCCATCAGTGACCCCACGGGGGACACTGAAGCTTTCTTT.

This chain links TRBV25-1 with TRBJ2-3, with 13 bases that match TRBD2. The CDR3 runs to 16 residues. The germline gives CDR1 MGHDK, CDR2 SYGVNS. The V and J ends lost 1 base and 4 bases, in that order; junction bases with no gene match: 2. The DNA of the CDR3 is TGTGCCAGCAGTGAATCGGGACTAGCGGGATCAGATACGCAGTATTTT. This sequence encodes CASSESGLAGSDTQYF.

This rearrangement joins TRBV2 to TRBJ2-3; possibly TRBD1 for D (7 bases). V lost 7 bases to trimming and J lost 4 bases, with 18 bases between them. Germline V gene data show CDR1 as SNHLY and CDR2 as FYNNEI. CDR3 length equals 15 residues. CDR3 residues: CASTLQGGVPDTQYF. The CDR3 region has the DNA TGTGCCAGCACCCTTCAGGGGGGCGTCCCAGATACGCAGTATTTT.

The chain employs TRBV29-1 and TRBJ1-1; D is unclear. V dropped 3 bases and J dropped 0 bases, with 8 bases sitting between them. The length of the CDR3 is 13 residues. CDR1 SQVTM and CDR2 ANQGSEA come from the germline V gene. CDR3 region: CSVDRQMNTEAFF. The CDR3 region has the DNA TGCAGCGTTGACAGGCAAATGAACACTGAAGCTTTCTTT. Filled out from reference TRBV29-1 and TRBJ1-1, the complete variable domain reads SAVISQKPSRDICQRGTSLTIQCQVDSQVTMMFWYRQQPGQSLTLIATANQGSEATYESGFVIDKFPISRPNLTFSTLTVSNMSPEDSSIYLCSVDRQMNTEAFFGQGTRLTVV.

V and J are TRBV25-1 and TRBJ1-1; D unclear. V was pared by 5 bases and J by 3 bases, with 10 bases between. The CDR3 loop spans 13 amino acids. Germline CDR1 is MGHDK and CDR2 is SYGVNS. The CDR3 here is CASSRRGDTEAFF. The DNA of the CDR3 is TGTGCCAGCAGTAGGCGGGGAGACACTGAAGCTTTCTTT.

In this sample, this clone turned up a few times. The J gene is TRBJ2-2, the V gene TRBV30, with a weak D call TRBD1 (6 bases). Trimming removed 5 bases from V and 3 bases from J, with 16 bases in between. The CDR3 is 15 amino acids. Germline V CDR1 and CDR2: GTSNPN, SVGIG (reference sequence). DNA for the CDR3: TGTGCCTGGGATGATGGGGGCACCGACACCGGGGAGCTGTTTTTT. This codes for CAWDDGGTDTGELFF.

This chain joins TRBV6-5 and TRBJ1-2; 11 bases map to TRBD1. J gave up 3 bases and V 4 bases, and 7 bases lay outside the gene matches. The CDR3 is 16 amino acids. Per germline, CDR1 MNHEY and CDR2 SVGAGI. The CDR3 loop is CASSWTGGFLDYGYTF. The CDR3 DNA reads as TGTGCCAGCAGTTGGACAGGGGGCTTCCTCGACTATGGCTACACCTTC.

This clone was found once. The chain combines TRBV12-5 with TRBJ2-1; no firm D call. Trimming took 0 bases from V and 8 from J, leaving 14 bases between them. The germline V gene has CDR1 LGHNT and CDR2 FRNRAP. The CDR3 is 15 residues long. The CDR3 here is CASGLVTFWVDEQFF. For the CDR3, the DNA is TGTGCTAGTGGTTTGGTGACTTTCTGGGTAGATGAGCAGTTCTTC. The variable domain in full, completed from reference TRBV12-5 and TRBJ2-1, reads DARVTQTPRHKVTEMGQEVTMRCQPILGHNTVFWYRQTMMQGLELLAYFRNRAPLDDSGMPKDRFSAEMPDATLATLKIQPSEPRDSAVYFCASGLVTFWVDEQFFGPGTRLTVL.

This chain joins TRBV7-2 and TRBJ1-1; no reliable D call. From germline, CDR1 is SGHTA and CDR2 FQGNSA. CDR3 length: 16 residues. Trimming stripped 0 bases from V and 0 bases from J, with 11 bases between. CDR3 DNA: TGTGCCAGCAGCTTAGCCAGTCGACACATGAACACTGAAGCTTTCTTT. Amino acids: CASSLASRHMNTEAFF.

This chain joins TRBV5-1 and TRBJ1-2; unclear D gene. V was pared by 0 bases and J by 7 bases, with 10 bases between. CDR1 and CDR2 (germline): SGHRS, YFSETQ. The CDR3 is 13 amino acids. CDR3 protein: CASSLAGNGGYTF. The CDR3 nucleotides are TGCGCCAGCAGCTTGGCCGGGAACGGTGGCTACACCTTC. The variable domain in full, completed from reference TRBV5-1 and TRBJ1-2, reads KAGVTQTPRYLIKTRGQQVTLSCSPISGHRSVSWYQQTPGQGLQFLFEYFSETQRNKGNFPGRFSGRQFSNSRSEMNVSTLELGDSALYLCASSLAGNGGYTFGSGTRLTVV.

The rearrangement joins TRBV27 to TRBJ1-2, with 9 bases aligning to TRBD1. The CDR3 length is 15 residues. Germline V gene data show CDR1 as MNHEY and CDR2 as SMNVEV (reference sequence). J gave up 7 bases and V 5 bases, and 11 bases lay outside the gene matches. In nucleotides, the CDR3 is TGTGCCAGCAGTCTGAGCCCGGGACAGGGTCTTGGCTACACCTTC. It is translated as CASSLSPGQGLGYTF.

This chain joins TRBV4-1 and TRBJ2-7, with 13 nucleotides matching TRBD2. The CDR3 contains 13 residues. The germline V gene has CDR1 MGHRA and CDR2 YSYEKL. The trim removed 4 bases at V and 10 bases at J, leaving 4 bases unmatched. CDR3 loop: CASSLGTSGDQYF. The CDR3, as DNA: TGCGCCAGCAGCCTCGGGACTAGCGGGGATCAGTACTTC.

This clone was counted once. The rearrangement links TRBV6-5 to TRBJ2-1; tentative D call: TRBD1 (6 bases). Trimming shortened V by 0 bases and J by 2 bases, and 8 bases separated the two germline ends. CDR1 is MNHEY and CDR2 is SVGAGI in the germline V gene. This CDR3 contains 15 residues. CDR3 sequence reads: CASSYSGATYNEQFF. The CDR3 DNA reads TGTGCCAGCAGTTACTCGGGGGCAACCTACAATGAGCAGTTCTTC.

This sequence joins TRBV5-5 and TRBJ2-7; TRBD2 matches at 7 bases. The CDR3 spans 14 residues. V lost 1 base to trimming and J lost 5 bases; unmatched junction nucleotides: 6. Germline CDR1 SGHKS, CDR2 YYEKEE (reference sequence). This chain's CDR3 is CASSLWGGDDEQYF. CDR3 nucleotides: TGTGCCAGCAGCTTGTGGGGAGGGGACGACGAGCAGTACTTC.

The chain uses TRBV7-9 and TRBJ2-1; maybe TRBD1 (5 bases). V dropped 3 bases and J dropped 7 bases, with 7 bases sitting between them. Germline V gene data show CDR1 as SEHNR and CDR2 as FQNEAQ (reference sequence). The CDR3 sequence is 12 residues long. The CDR3 region has the DNA TGTGCCAGCAGCTTGACAGAGAATGAGCAGTTCTTC. This encodes CASSLTENEQFF.

The rearrangement links TRBV7-2 to TRBJ2-1; D unclear. The CDR3 has 12 residues. Germline V gene sequence: CDR1 SGHTA, CDR2 FQGNSA. The V gene lost 3 bases and the J gene lost 5 bases, with 5 bases spanning the gap. Here the CDR3 reads CASSFIDNEQFF. As DNA, the CDR3 is TGTGCCAGCAGCTTTATTGACAATGAGCAGTTCTTC. The full variable domain, in which reference TRBV7-2 and TRBJ2-1 provide the parts outside the CDR3, is GAGVSQSPSNKVTEKGKDVELRCDPISGHTALYWYRQSLGQGLEFLIYFQGNSAPDKSGLPSDRFSAERTGGSVSTLTIQRTQQEDSAVYLCASSFIDNEQFFGPGTRLTVL.

The chain uses TRBV9 and TRBJ2-1; TRBD2 agrees at 13 bases. The CDR3 runs 16 residues. Germline assignment: CDR1 SGDLS and CDR2 YYNGEE. With 4 bases clipped from V and 7 bases from J, the junction kept 8 bases outside the gene matches. This CDR3 is CASSSPGTSGTNEQFF. As DNA, the CDR3 is TGTGCCAGCAGCTCCCCCGGGACTAGCGGGACTAATGAGCAGTTCTTC.

The chain combines TRBV19 with TRBJ2-5, with TRBD2 identical over 9 bases. Germline trimming cut 5 bases from V and 9 bases from J; bases unmatched to any gene: 7. Germline loops: CDR1 LNHDA, CDR2 SQIVND (reference sequence). CDR3 length equals 13 residues. This CDR3 is CASSPTGGGAQYF. The CDR3 DNA reads as TGTGCCAGTAGTCCGACGGGCGGGGGGGCCCAGTACTTC.

This clone was observed once. V usage is TRBV6-6 and J usage is TRBJ2-5; TRBD2 is a possible D gene (6 bases). The CDR3 loop spans 16 amino acids. The germline V gene has CDR1 MNHNY and CDR2 SVGAGI (reference sequence). The V gene lost 10 bases and the J gene lost 5 bases, with 26 bases spanning the gap. CDR3 DNA: TGTGCCACCGGGAGTGCCGGAGCAATGGGTGGGGAGACCCAGTACTTC. Protein: CATGSAGAMGGETQYF.

The chain recombines TRBV18 with TRBJ2-7, with 10 bases that match TRBD1. The CDR3 covers 14 residues. The J segment lost 2 bases and the V segment lost 6 bases, leaving 4 bases of the junction unmatched. CDR1 KGHSH and CDR2 LQKENI come from the germline V gene. The CDR3 here is CASSGDRGTYEQYF. The CDR3 DNA is TGTGCCAGCTCCGGGGACAGGGGTACCTACGAGCAGTACTTC.

V usage is TRBV6-5 and J usage is TRBJ2-7; D possibly corresponds to TRBD2 (5 bases). Trimming removed 6 bases at V and 1 base at J, with 13 bases between. CDR1 and CDR2 from the germline V gene are MNHEY and SVGAGI. CDR3 length equals 14 residues. CDR3 bases: TGTGCCAGCAGCCCCGTGGGGAGTTCCTACGAGCAGTACTTC. Translating it yields CASSPVGSSYEQYF.

The V gene is TRBV18, the J gene TRBJ2-7, with 7 nucleotides matching TRBD1. CDR3 length: 15 residues. Germline CDR1 is KGHSH and CDR2 is LQKENI. J lost 4 bases, V lost 2 bases, and 8 bases had no gene match. CDR3 sequence reads: CASSPSRGIEYEQYF. The CDR3 DNA reads as TGTGCCAGCTCACCATCCAGGGGGATCGAGTACGAGCAGTACTTC.

The chain joins TRBV27 to TRBJ2-3; unclear D gene. Trimming took off 3 bases at V and 1 base at J, with 11 bases between the two ends. Germline V gene data show CDR1 as MNHEY and CDR2 as SMNVEV (reference sequence). CDR3 size: 15 residues. Here the CDR3 reads CASSFRYPRTDTQYF. In DNA, the CDR3 is TGTGCCAGCAGTTTCAGATACCCGCGCACAGATACGCAGTATTTT.

The rearrangement joins TRBV27 to TRBJ1-4; perhaps TRBD1 as D (5 bases). The CDR3 sequence is 17 residues long. CDR1 is MNHEY and CDR2 is SMNVEV in the germline V gene (reference sequence). The V end lost 5 bases, the J end lost 3 bases, and 19 bases lay between the germline ends. CDR3 region: CASSANAGRTPNEKLFF. The CDR3 DNA reads TGTGCCAGCAGTGCGAACGCAGGGCGCACACCTAATGAAAAACTGTTTTTT. The entire variable domain, with the rest obtained from reference TRBV27 and TRBJ1-4, is as follows: EAQVTQNPRYLITVTGKKLTVTCSQNMNHEYMSWYRQDPGLGLRQIYYSMNVEVTDKGDVPEGYKVSRKEKRNFPLILESPSPNQTSLYFCASSANAGRTPNEKLFFGSGTQLSVL.

The chain employs TRBV6-6 and TRBJ2-7; 8 bases are a match to TRBD1. V trimming: 5 bases; J trimming: 3 bases; junction bases outside the gene matches: 9. The length of the CDR3 is 15 residues. Germline values: CDR1 MNHNY, CDR2 SVGAGI (reference sequence). This CDR3 reads CASSPTPTGDYEQYF. CDR3 DNA sequence: TGTGCCAGCAGTCCTACCCCGACAGGGGACTACGAGCAGTACTTC.